These T cell receptor beta chains were read from a single sample in a study of blood T cell repertoires in COVID-19. Assay used: immunoSEQ multiplex PCR; TCRdb lists only in-frame clones, some missing. The profile shows 65,000 or so clones, about 83% of them singletons. The sequenced sample consisted of peripheral blood. These TCRs come from a human donor in a cohort sampled during active COVID-19. Both conserved end residues are part of each CDR3. The D gene is left open where the match is weak. Clone size appears in some rows only: once, few, many, or a class for an expanded clone.

cdr3_nt	cdr3_aa	v_call	d_call	j_call	clone_size
TGTGCCAGCAGCTCGACTAGCGGGAGCTCCTACGAGCAGTACTTC	CASSSTSGSSYEQYF	TRBV5-4	TRBD2	TRBJ2-7	NA
TGTGCCAGCAGTTTATTAACAGCGGCTACGCCGCTAGCCAAAAACATTCAGTACTTC	CASSLLTAATPLAKNIQYF	TRBV28	NA	TRBJ2-4	NA
TGTGCCAGCAGTGAAGCTAGGACAGGGGGCCCTAATCAGCCCCAGCATTTT	CASSEARTGGPNQPQHF	TRBV2	TRBD1	TRBJ1-5	NA
TGTGCCAGCAGCCCGGGACTAGCCTTCACAGATACGCAGTATTTT	CASSPGLAFTDTQYF	TRBV7-7	TRBD2	TRBJ2-3	NA
TGTGCCAGCAGCTTAAAGAGGGAAACTGAAGCTTTCTTT	CASSLKRETEAFF	TRBV7-3	NA	TRBJ1-1	many
TGTGCCAGCAGTCCCGGACAGGGCTATGGCTACACCTTC	CASSPGQGYGYTF	TRBV2	TRBD1	TRBJ1-2	NA
TGCAGTGCTAGTTTCGGAGCGGCCTACAATGAGCAGTTCTTC	CSASFGAAYNEQFF	TRBV20-1	NA	TRBJ2-1	NA
TGTGCCTGGAGTGTAGGAGCAGGGCCTGAGCAGTTCTTC	CAWSVGAGPEQFF	TRBV30	NA	TRBJ2-1	few
TGTGCCAGCCGGACAGGGGGCACCCATCAGCCCCAGCATTTT	CASRTGGTHQPQHF	TRBV28	TRBD1	TRBJ1-5	NA
TGTGCCAGCGGGCTAGCGGGGGACACCGGGGAGCTGTTTTTT	CASGLAGDTGELFF	TRBV3-1/TRBV3-2	TRBD2	TRBJ2-2	NA
TGTGCCAGCAGCGTAGCCCCACAGCCCTCTGGAAACACCATATATTTT	CASSVAPQPSGNTIYF	TRBV9	NA	TRBJ1-3	few
TGTGCCAGCAGCCGTGACAGGGGGCATTACAATGAGCAGTTCTTC	CASSRDRGHYNEQFF	TRBV5-4	TRBD1	TRBJ2-1	NA
TGTGCCATCAGTGAGTCTCAGGCCGGAGAGACCCAGTACTTC	CAISESQAGETQYF	TRBV10-3	NA	TRBJ2-5	NA
TGCGCCAGCAGCTCAGGACAGGGCGGTTTGAGCGAGCAGTACTTC	CASSSGQGGLSEQYF	TRBV5-1	TRBD1	TRBJ2-7	NA
TGTGCCAGCAGCTTCGGGGGCAAAAACATTCAGTACTTC	CASSFGGKNIQYF	TRBV7-9	NA	TRBJ2-4	NA
TGTGCCTGGAGTGTACACGGGACAGAACTGAACACTGAAGCTTTCTTT	CAWSVHGTELNTEAFF	TRBV30	TRBD1	TRBJ1-1	NA
TGTGCCAGCAGTTACTCGCTGACAGGTAGAACAGATACGCAGTATTTT	CASSYSLTGRTDTQYF	TRBV6-5	NA	TRBJ2-3	NA
TGTGCCAGCAGTCCACGGGAAACTAATGAAAAACTGTTTTTT	CASSPRETNEKLFF	TRBV6-2/TRBV6-3	NA	TRBJ1-4	NA
TGCGCCAGCAGTGATCGGGGAAGGACTGAAGCTTTCTTT	CASSDRGRTEAFF	TRBV10-2	NA	TRBJ1-1	few
TGTGCCAGCAGCTTACGACAGTCACACACCGGGGAGCTGTTTTTT	CASSLRQSHTGELFF	TRBV9	NA	TRBJ2-2	NA
TGCAGTGCTAGTCGCGGGGGCAGCGAGCAGTACTTC	CSASRGGSEQYF	TRBV20-1	NA	TRBJ2-7	NA
TGCGCCAGCAGAGATGGACAGGGGGTCTACTATGGCTACACCTTC	CASRDGQGVYYGYTF	TRBV5-1	TRBD1	TRBJ1-2	NA
TGTGCCAGCAGCGCCCGACAAGGCTCCTACAATGAGCAGTTCTTC	CASSARQGSYNEQFF	TRBV9	NA	TRBJ2-1	NA
TGTGCCAGCAGCTTAGAGGGGGCACAGGTGTTTTTT	CASSLEGAQVFF	TRBV11-2	NA	TRBJ2-2	once
TGTGCCAGCACCATTACCCCCGGGACAGGATTTTATGGCTACACCTTC	CASTITPGTGFYGYTF	TRBV28	TRBD1	TRBJ1-2	many
TGTGCCAGCTCTTCACTGGCCGGGTACGAGCAGTACTTC	CASSSLAGYEQYF	TRBV27	NA	TRBJ2-7	few
TGTGCCAGCAGCCGGGACACGAGCTCTGGAAACACCATATATTTT	CASSRDTSSGNTIYF	TRBV5-4	NA	TRBJ1-3	NA
TGTGCCAGCAGCTTAGTGGGGGCTGCTAATGAAAAACTGTTTTTT	CASSLVGAANEKLFF	TRBV11-2	NA	TRBJ1-4	NA
TGTGCCAGCAGTGGCGGCTCGACAGGGCAAAAGGGCTATGGCTACACCTTC	CASSGGSTGQKGYGYTF	TRBV2	TRBD1	TRBJ1-2	NA
TGTGCCAGCAGCTTGTTTACTAGCGGAGCCTACGAGCAGTACTTC	CASSLFTSGAYEQYF	TRBV5-4	TRBD2	TRBJ2-7	NA
TGTGCCAGCAGCGTATGGAGTAGCCCTCAAGAGACCCAGTACTTC	CASSVWSSPQETQYF	TRBV9	NA	TRBJ2-5	NA
TGTGCCACCAGCGGGGGACTCTTTTACGAGCAGTACTTC	CATSGGLFYEQYF	TRBV15	NA	TRBJ2-7	NA
TGTGCCAGCAGCTTATTCTCCGACAGAGCCTACGAGCAGTACTTC	CASSLFSDRAYEQYF	TRBV7-6	NA	TRBJ2-7	NA
TGTGCCACCTCCCGGTCTCGCACAGATACGCAGTATTTT	CATSRSRTDTQYF	TRBV15	NA	TRBJ2-3	NA
TGTGCCACCAGTGACACCTACGAGCAGTACTTC	CATSDTYEQYF	TRBV24-1	NA	TRBJ2-7	few
TGTGCCAGTAGTTTGACCCTTGGGGCCCAGACCCAGTACTTC	CASSLTLGAQTQYF	TRBV19	NA	TRBJ2-5	NA
TGTGCCAGCAGACAGGGGAACACCATATATTTT	CASRQGNTIYF	TRBV6-5	TRBD1	TRBJ1-3	few
TGTGCCAGCCGTTCAACTAGCGGGATTTCCTACAATGAGCAGTTCTTC	CASRSTSGISYNEQFF	TRBV18	TRBD2	TRBJ2-1	NA
TGTGCCAGCAGTTACGACATTACTAATGAAAAACTGTTTTTT	CASSYDITNEKLFF	TRBV27	NA	TRBJ1-4	NA
TGTGCCAGCAGGGGACGACAGGGACAAACTGAAGCTTTCTTT	CASRGRQGQTEAFF	TRBV6-6	TRBD1	TRBJ1-1	NA
TGTGCCAGTAGTCGCGGGACAGATGGTTCCTACGAGCAGTACTTC	CASSRGTDGSYEQYF	TRBV19	NA	TRBJ2-7	NA
TGTGCCAGCAGCCTCCGGGACAGGGGGGCAAATCTGGATACGCAGTATTTT	CASSLRDRGANLDTQYF	TRBV7-8	TRBD1	TRBJ2-3	NA
TGTGCCTGGACCCCCCTCCGGACAGGGGAGAACACTGAAGCTTTCTTT	CAWTPLRTGENTEAFF	TRBV30	TRBD1	TRBJ1-1	NA
TGTGCCAGCAGCGGCTTTCCGGGACTAGCGGGAGCTTCCACAGATACGCAGTATTTT	CASSGFPGLAGASTDTQYF	TRBV28	TRBD2	TRBJ2-3	NA
TGCGCCAGCAGCTTGGTAGGACAGGGGGACGACGAGCAGTACTTC	CASSLVGQGDDEQYF	TRBV5-1	TRBD1	TRBJ2-7	NA
TGTGCCAGCAGCCTACCGACAGGTCTGAAAGGCTACACCTTC	CASSLPTGLKGYTF	TRBV7-9	NA	TRBJ1-2	NA
TGTGCCAGCAGTTACTCGGGAGGGGACTATGGCTACACCTTC	CASSYSGGDYGYTF	TRBV6-5	NA	TRBJ1-2	many
TGCGCCAGCAGCTTGCAGGGCTCGAACACTGAAGCTTTCTTT	CASSLQGSNTEAFF	TRBV5-1	NA	TRBJ1-1	NA
TGTGCCAGCAGTCCCCTAGCGTCCGGGACAGGGATTAATTTTAACTATGGCTACACCTTC	CASSPLASGTGINFNYGYTF	TRBV5-5	TRBD1	TRBJ1-2	few
TGTGCCGCTAGAGGGGGTGTTAACACTGAAGCTTTCTTT	CAARGGVNTEAFF	TRBV28	NA	TRBJ1-1	NA
TGTGCCAGCAGTTTAAAGAGGAACACTGAAGCTTTCTTT	CASSLKRNTEAFF	TRBV28	NA	TRBJ1-1	NA
TGTGCCAGCACCCCCCTTCTGGCGGGAGGGCGAGATACGCAGTATTTT	CASTPLLAGGRDTQYF	TRBV2	TRBD2	TRBJ2-3	NA